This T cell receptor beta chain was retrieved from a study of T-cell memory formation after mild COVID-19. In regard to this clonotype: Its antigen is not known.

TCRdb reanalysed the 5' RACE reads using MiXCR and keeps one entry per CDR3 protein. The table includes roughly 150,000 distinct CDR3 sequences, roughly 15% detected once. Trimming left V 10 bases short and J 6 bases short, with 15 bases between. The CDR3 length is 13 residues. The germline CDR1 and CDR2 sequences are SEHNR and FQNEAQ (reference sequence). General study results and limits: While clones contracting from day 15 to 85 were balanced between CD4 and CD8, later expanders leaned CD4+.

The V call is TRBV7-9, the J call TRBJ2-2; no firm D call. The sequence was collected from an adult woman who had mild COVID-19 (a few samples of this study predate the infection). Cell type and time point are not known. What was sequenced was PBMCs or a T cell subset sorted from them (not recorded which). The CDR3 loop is CATRTIPPGELFF. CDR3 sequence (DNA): TGTGCCACAAGAACCATCCCCCCCGGGGAGCTGTTTTTT.